The clone carrying this T cell receptor beta chain was seen ten or more times. Trimming stripped 0 bases from V and 0 bases from J, with 8 bases between. CDR3 length: 15 residues. Germline V CDR1 and CDR2: LNHDA, SQIVND (reference sequence). This entry belongs to a study of control samples from healthy donors and cancer patients. Sequencing used immunoSEQ multiplex PCR; TCRdb keeps in-frame clones, though not all of them. The sample carries about 120,000 clones, 88% recorded once. Sample: blood. This chain joins TRBV19 and TRBJ1-1, with D unclear. The TCR was taken from a woman in her 70s in good health. This CDR3 is CASSIELFMNTEAFF. The CDR3 nucleotides read TGTGCCAGTAGTATAGAGCTGTTCATGAACACTGAAGCTTTCTTT.